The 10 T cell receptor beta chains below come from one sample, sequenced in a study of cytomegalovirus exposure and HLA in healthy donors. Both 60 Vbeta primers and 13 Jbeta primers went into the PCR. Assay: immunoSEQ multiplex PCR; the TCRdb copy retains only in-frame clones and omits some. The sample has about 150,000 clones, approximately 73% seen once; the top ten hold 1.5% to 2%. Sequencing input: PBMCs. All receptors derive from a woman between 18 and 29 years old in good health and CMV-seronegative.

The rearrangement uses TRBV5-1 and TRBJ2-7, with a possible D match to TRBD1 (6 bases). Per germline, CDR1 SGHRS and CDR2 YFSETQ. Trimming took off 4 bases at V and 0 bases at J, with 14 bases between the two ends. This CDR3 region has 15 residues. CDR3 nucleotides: TGCGCCAGCAGCCCCTTGACAGGTAGCTCCTACGAGCAGTACTTC. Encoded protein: CASSPLTGSSYEQYF. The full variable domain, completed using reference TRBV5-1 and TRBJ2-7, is KAGVTQTPRYLIKTRGQQVTLSCSPISGHRSVSWYQQTPGQGLQFLFEYFSETQRNKGNFPGRFSGRQFSNSRSEMNVSTLELGDSALYLCASSPLTGSSYEQYFGPGTRLTVT.

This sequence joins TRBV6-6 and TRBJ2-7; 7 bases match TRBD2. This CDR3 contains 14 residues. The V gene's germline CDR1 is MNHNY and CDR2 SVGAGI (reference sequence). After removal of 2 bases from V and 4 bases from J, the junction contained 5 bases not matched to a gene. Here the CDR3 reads CASSYGLAAYEQYF. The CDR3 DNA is TGTGCCAGCAGTTACGGGCTAGCGGCATACGAGCAGTACTTC.

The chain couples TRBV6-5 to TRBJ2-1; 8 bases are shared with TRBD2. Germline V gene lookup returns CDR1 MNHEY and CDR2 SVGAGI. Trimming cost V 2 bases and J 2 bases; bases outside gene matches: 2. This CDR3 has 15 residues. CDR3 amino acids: CASSYTTSAYNEQFF. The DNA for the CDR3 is TGTGCCAGCAGTTACACGACTAGCGCCTACAATGAGCAGTTCTTC.

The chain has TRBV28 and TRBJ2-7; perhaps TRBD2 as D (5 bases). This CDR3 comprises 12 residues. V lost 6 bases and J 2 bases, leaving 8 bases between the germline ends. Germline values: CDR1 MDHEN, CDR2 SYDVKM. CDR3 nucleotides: TGTGCCAGCAGAGGAGGAACCTACGAGCAGTACTTC. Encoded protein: CASRGGTYEQYF.

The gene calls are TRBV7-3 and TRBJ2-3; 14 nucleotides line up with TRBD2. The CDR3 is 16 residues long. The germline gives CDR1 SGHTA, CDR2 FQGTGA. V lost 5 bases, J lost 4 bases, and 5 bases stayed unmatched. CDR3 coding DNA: TGTGCCAGCAGCCTTCGACTAGCGGGGGGGGCAGATACGCAGTATTTT. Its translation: CASSLRLAGGADTQYF.

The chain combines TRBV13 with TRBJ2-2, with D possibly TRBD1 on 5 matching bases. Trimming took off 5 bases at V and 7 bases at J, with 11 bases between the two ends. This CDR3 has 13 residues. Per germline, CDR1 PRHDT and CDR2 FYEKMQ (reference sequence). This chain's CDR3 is CASSARDYGELFF. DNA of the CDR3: TGTGCCAGCAGCGCCAGGGATTACGGGGAGCTGTTTTTT.

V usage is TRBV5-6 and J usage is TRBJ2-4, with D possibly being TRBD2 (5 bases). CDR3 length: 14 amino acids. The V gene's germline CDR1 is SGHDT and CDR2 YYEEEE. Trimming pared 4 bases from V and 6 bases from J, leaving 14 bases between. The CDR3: CASSRRAGGNIQYF. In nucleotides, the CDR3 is TGTGCCAGCAGCCGACGCGCGGGTGGAAACATTCAGTACTTC. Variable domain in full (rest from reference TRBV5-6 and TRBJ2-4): DAGVTQSPTHLIKTRGQQVTLRCSPKSGHDTVSWYQQALGQGPQFIFQYYEEEERQRGNFPDRFSGHQFPNYSSELNVNALLLGDSALYLCASSRRAGGNIQYFGAGTRLSVL.

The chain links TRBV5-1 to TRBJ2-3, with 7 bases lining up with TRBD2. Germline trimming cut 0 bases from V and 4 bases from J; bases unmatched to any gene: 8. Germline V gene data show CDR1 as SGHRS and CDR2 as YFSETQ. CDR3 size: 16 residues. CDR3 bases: TGCGCCAGCAGCTTGGATCCGGGAGGCACCGCAGATACGCAGTATTTT. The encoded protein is CASSLDPGGTADTQYF.

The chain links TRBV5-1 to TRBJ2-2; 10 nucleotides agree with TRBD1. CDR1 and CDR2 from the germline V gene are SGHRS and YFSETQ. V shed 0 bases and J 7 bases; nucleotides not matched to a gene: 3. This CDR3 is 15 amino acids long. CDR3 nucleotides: TGCGCCAGCAGCTTGGGACAGGGGGCGTACGGGGAGCTGTTTTTT. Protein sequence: CASSLGQGAYGELFF.

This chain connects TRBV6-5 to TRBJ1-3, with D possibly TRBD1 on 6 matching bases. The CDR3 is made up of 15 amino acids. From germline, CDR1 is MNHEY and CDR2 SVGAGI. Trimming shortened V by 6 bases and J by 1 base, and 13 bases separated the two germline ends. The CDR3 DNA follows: TGTGCCAGCAGCGCACGCGACAGGTCTGGAAACACCATATATTTT. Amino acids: CASSARDRSGNTIYF.